This is a list of T cell receptor beta chains from one sample in a study of blood T cells in healthy people across ages. TCRdb independently ran MiXCR on the 5' RACE reads; one entry per CDR3 protein. Here the sample spans around 970,000 distinct CDR3 sequences, roughly half being singletons. Material: blood. Source of these receptors: a woman aged 55 to 70 in good health. CDR3s include the opening cysteine and the closing phenylalanine or tryptophan. A D gene is named only where the DNA matches it firmly. Size values are once, few and many counts, or a class for expanded clones, and some rows have none.

abundance: few; j_gene: TRBJ2-3; d_gene: -; v_gene: TRBV11-2; CDR3nt: TGTGCCAGCAGCTCTAACCCCAGGTCGGGGGATACGCAGTATTTT; CDR3aa: CASSSNPRSGDTQYF
abundance: -; j_gene: TRBJ2-5; d_gene: -; v_gene: TRBV20-1; CDR3nt: TGCAGTGCTAGAGTCCCGCGGGGAGAGACCCAGTACTTC; CDR3aa: CSARVPRGETQYF
abundance: -; j_gene: TRBJ2-7; d_gene: -; v_gene: TRBV20-1; CDR3nt: TGCAGTGCTAGAGACCCGGGACCCCCGACTGACGAGCAGTACTTC; CDR3aa: CSARDPGPPTDEQYF
abundance: few; j_gene: TRBJ2-7; d_gene: -; v_gene: TRBV6-5; CDR3nt: TGTGCCAGCAGTTACCATCTGCTAGCCCGAACCTACGAGCAGTACTTC; CDR3aa: CASSYHLLARTYEQYF
abundance: few; j_gene: TRBJ2-7; d_gene: TRBD1; v_gene: TRBV27; CDR3nt: TGTGCCAGCAGTTTAGCGCGGACAGGGATCTACGAGCAGTACTTC; CDR3aa: CASSLARTGIYEQYF
abundance: once; j_gene: TRBJ2-6; d_gene: -; v_gene: TRBV4-1; CDR3nt: TGCGCCAGCAGCCAAGGGCCCCGTGGGGCCAACGTCCCGACTTTC; CDR3aa: CASSQGPRGANVPTF
abundance: -; j_gene: TRBJ1-4; d_gene: -; v_gene: TRBV12-3/TRBV12-4; CDR3nt: TGTGCCAGCAGTGCCCTAACTAATGAAAAACTGTTTTTT; CDR3aa: CASSALTNEKLFF
abundance: few; j_gene: TRBJ2-7; d_gene: -; v_gene: TRBV11-2; CDR3nt: TGTGCCAGCAGCTTAGATTGGTATCCAGGCTCCTACGAGCAGTACTTC; CDR3aa: CASSLDWYPGSYEQYF
abundance: few; j_gene: TRBJ2-3; d_gene: -; v_gene: TRBV5-1; CDR3nt: TGCGCCAGCAGCTTGGAGATGGCGGATACGCAGTATTTT; CDR3aa: CASSLEMADTQYF
abundance: -; j_gene: TRBJ1-4; d_gene: -; v_gene: TRBV20-1; CDR3nt: TGCAGTGCCTCGGGGGGCGCAACTAATGAAAAACTGTTTTTT; CDR3aa: CSASGGATNEKLFF
abundance: -; j_gene: TRBJ2-3; d_gene: -; v_gene: TRBV4-3; CDR3nt: TGCGCCAGCAGCCAAGACAATCCCGGGACTCCCGGGAGAAGTGGAACAGGTACGCAGTATTTT; CDR3aa: CASSQDNPGTPGRSGTGTQYF
abundance: -; j_gene: TRBJ2-7; d_gene: -; v_gene: TRBV7-8; CDR3nt: TGTGCCAGCAGCCGCCTGGAGGCCGAGCAGTACTTC; CDR3aa: CASSRLEAEQYF
abundance: -; j_gene: TRBJ2-7; d_gene: TRBD2; v_gene: TRBV4-2; CDR3nt: TGTGCCAGCAGCCAAGAGAGCAGCGGGAACTACGAGCAGTACTTC; CDR3aa: CASSQESSGNYEQYF
abundance: -; j_gene: TRBJ2-1; d_gene: -; v_gene: TRBV28; CDR3nt: TGTGCCAGCAGTCCCCCAACGCGGAGGAGCTCCTACAATGAGCAGTTCTTC; CDR3aa: CASSPPTRRSSYNEQFF
abundance: -; j_gene: TRBJ2-7; d_gene: TRBD1; v_gene: TRBV28; CDR3nt: TGTGCCAGCAGTTTGCCCGGGACAGGGTCTATCTCTGGTTCTGGCGAGCAGTACTTC; CDR3aa: CASSLPGTGSISGSGEQYF
abundance: -; j_gene: TRBJ2-1; d_gene: TRBD2; v_gene: TRBV28; CDR3nt: TGTGCCAGCAGCCCCGGTGGGGGGGCCTACAATGAGCAGTTCTTC; CDR3aa: CASSPGGGAYNEQFF
abundance: -; j_gene: TRBJ2-1; d_gene: TRBD2; v_gene: TRBV12-3/TRBV12-4; CDR3nt: TGTGCCAGCAGGTTCTCTGCTGGGAGGGACTTTTACAATGAGCAGTTCTTC; CDR3aa: CASRFSAGRDFYNEQFF
abundance: -; j_gene: TRBJ2-7; d_gene: -; v_gene: TRBV29-1; CDR3nt: TGCAGCGTTGCAGGGACACGGGACTCATACGAGCAGTACTTC; CDR3aa: CSVAGTRDSYEQYF
abundance: few; j_gene: TRBJ2-7; d_gene: -; v_gene: TRBV12-3/TRBV12-4; CDR3nt: TGTGCCAGCAGCCGTGTTCGGCAAGAGGCCCAGTACTTC; CDR3aa: CASSRVRQEAQYF
abundance: once; j_gene: TRBJ2-5; d_gene: TRBD1; v_gene: TRBV20-1; CDR3nt: TGCAGTGCTTCGTCCGGACAGGGCGTCGAGACCCAGTACTTC; CDR3aa: CSASSGQGVETQYF
abundance: -; j_gene: TRBJ2-1; d_gene: -; v_gene: TRBV20-1; CDR3nt: TGCAGTGCTAGTCGACGGACCCTCTCCTACGAGCAGTTCTTC; CDR3aa: CSASRRTLSYEQFF
abundance: -; j_gene: TRBJ2-7; d_gene: TRBD2; v_gene: TRBV11-2; CDR3nt: TGTGCCAGCAGCTTTCGGGTAGCGGGATACGAGCAGTACTTC; CDR3aa: CASSFRVAGYEQYF